This entry lists 22 T cell receptor beta chains sequenced from one sample in a study of blood T cell repertoires in COVID-19. The method was immunoSEQ multiplex PCR; TCRdb's version includes in-frame clones alone and lacks a portion of them. The data contain fewer than 40,000 clones, 90% of them singletons. Sequencing was carried out using peripheral blood. The receptor set was obtained from a human donor in a cohort sampled during active COVID-19.

This rearrangement joins TRBV10-3 to TRBJ1-2; 12 positions match TRBD1. The CDR3 totals 16 residues. The germline V gene encodes CDR1 ENHRY and CDR2 SYGVKD. J gave up 4 bases and V 6 bases, and 9 bases lay outside the gene matches. CDR3 nucleotide sequence: TGTGCCATCAGAGGGGACAGGGGGCCCCCGTCCTATGGCTACACCTTC. It translates to CAIRGDRGPPSYGYTF.

This clone was seen more than once but under ten times. The V gene is TRBV7-9, the J gene TRBJ2-2; possible D gene TRBD1, 5 bases. This CDR3 is 16 amino acids long. From germline, CDR1 is SEHNR and CDR2 FQNEAQ (reference sequence). V shed 10 bases and J shed 4 bases, with 22 bases lying between them. Written as DNA, the CDR3 is TGTGCCAACTATCCATTGGGCAGGGCCCGCACCGGGGAGCTGTTTTTT. Protein: CANYPLGRARTGELFF.

The V and J genes are TRBV9 and TRBJ1-2; 7 bases are shared with TRBD1. V was clipped by 2 bases and J by 3 bases; unmatched bases: 7. The germline CDR1 and CDR2 sequences are SGDLS and YYNGEE. This CDR3 comprises 15 residues. DNA of the CDR3: TGTGCCAGCAGCGTGGGCGACAGGGCCGACTATGGCTACACCTTC. This encodes CASSVGDRADYGYTF.

The chain joins TRBV6-2 or TRBV6-3 to TRBJ2-7, with 12 bases aligning to TRBD2. J lost 4 bases, V lost 6 bases, and 7 bases had no gene match. The germline V gene encodes CDR1 MNHEY and CDR2 SVGEGT. This CDR3 is built from 15 residues. CDR3 DNA: TGTGCCAGCAGCCAAACTAGCGGGAGGTGGTACGAGCAGTACTTC. This translates into CASSQTSGRWYEQYF.

J is TRBJ2-4 and V is TRBV11-2, with 8 bases lining up with TRBD1. V lost 6 bases, J lost 0 bases, and 7 bases stayed unmatched. Germline CDR1 and CDR2: SGHAT and FQNNGV. The CDR3 is 16 amino acids. The CDR3 nucleotides are TGTGCCAGCAGTAACGGACAGGGCTTAGCCAAAAACATTCAGTACTTC. This sequence encodes CASSNGQGLAKNIQYF.

This sequence joins TRBV30 and TRBJ2-7; D gene uncertain. V was cut by 2 bases and J by 5 bases, with 13 bases left in between. This CDR3 spans 13 amino acids. Germline V CDR1 and CDR2: GTSNPN, SVGIG (reference sequence). CDR3 sequence (DNA): TGTGCCTGGAGTCTCGGCAGGTCTAACGAGCAGTACTTC. Translating gives CAWSLGRSNEQYF.

This chain uses TRBV19 with TRBJ1-5; no firm D call. The germline V gene has CDR1 LNHDA and CDR2 SQIVND (reference sequence). The CDR3 loop spans 15 amino acids. Trimming shortened V by 0 bases and J by 6 bases, and 12 bases separated the two germline ends. This chain's CDR3 is CASSIDRPGFQPQHF. CDR3 nucleotides: TGTGCCAGTAGTATAGATCGGCCGGGGTTTCAGCCCCAGCATTTT.

The genes are TRBV28 and TRBJ2-6, with 8 bases lining up with TRBD1. This CDR3 region has 16 residues. The V gene's germline CDR1 is MDHEN and CDR2 SYDVKM. The V and J ends lost 5 bases and 2 bases, in that order; junction bases with no gene match: 5. The CDR3 loop reads CASSRQGSPGANVLTF. CDR3 nucleotide sequence: TGTGCCAGCAGTCGACAGGGGTCGCCTGGGGCCAACGTCCTGACTTTC.

The chain joins TRBV29-1 to TRBJ2-1; 9 nucleotides align to TRBD2. V was pared by 5 bases and J by 7 bases, with 12 bases of the junction left unmatched. CDR3 length: 15 amino acids. CDR1 is SQVTM, CDR2 ANQGSEA, per germline. The CDR3 reads CSVPDPSGIENEQFF. The CDR3 nucleotides read TGCAGCGTTCCGGACCCTAGCGGGATCGAAAATGAGCAGTTCTTC.

The chain carries TRBV7-6 and TRBJ2-5; 7 positions match TRBD1. The J segment lost 2 bases and the V segment lost 3 bases, leaving 6 bases of the junction unmatched. Germline CDR1 reads SGHVS; CDR2 reads FNYEAQ. This CDR3 comprises 15 residues. The chain's CDR3 is CASSFTGVGQETQYF. DNA for the CDR3: TGTGCCAGCAGCTTCACAGGGGTAGGGCAAGAGACCCAGTACTTC.

The V gene is TRBV27, the J gene TRBJ1-3; D may be TRBD1 (5 bases). Trimming removed 5 bases at V and 3 bases at J, with 14 bases between. CDR1 and CDR2 from the germline V gene are MNHEY and SMNVEV (reference sequence). This CDR3 spans 15 amino acids. The CDR3 loop is CASSLTTDYGNTIYF. The CDR3 coding sequence is TGTGCCAGCAGTCTCACGACAGATTATGGAAACACCATATATTTT.

V is TRBV30 and J is TRBJ1-1, with unresolved D. CDR3 size: 14 residues. V was trimmed by 5 bases and J by 1 base, leaving 14 bases between them. Germline CDR1 GTSNPN, CDR2 SVGIG (reference sequence). The CDR3 loop is CAWCTGRWNTEAFF. CDR3 DNA sequence: TGTGCCTGGTGTACGGGGAGGTGGAACACTGAAGCTTTCTTT.

The rearrangement links TRBV10-3 to TRBJ2-7; D unresolved. The CDR3 is 15 amino acids. V gave up 0 bases and J gave up 2 bases, with 11 bases separating them. CDR1 is ENHRY and CDR2 is SYGVKD in the germline V gene. CDR3 coding DNA: TGTGCCATCAGTGAGTCGGAGCGTTCCACCTACGAGCAGTACTTC. The encoded protein is CAISESERSTYEQYF.

The chain recombines TRBV2 with TRBJ2-1; possible D gene TRBD2, 5 bases. Germline loops: CDR1 SNHLY, CDR2 FYNNEI. Between the trimmed V and J ends, which lost 7 bases and 0 bases, there was a span of 7 bases. The CDR3 consists of 13 residues. CDR3 in amino acids: CASNGNSYNEQFF. CDR3 DNA sequence: TGTGCCAGCAACGGGAACTCCTACAATGAGCAGTTCTTC.

The chain employs TRBV11-2 and TRBJ2-7, with 11 bases matching TRBD2. The CDR3 sequence is 14 residues long. Germline V lookup: CDR1 SGHAT, CDR2 FQNNGV. V dropped 7 bases and J dropped 4; count of bases not matched to a gene: 6. The CDR3 loop reads CASKLAGESYEQYF. The DNA of the CDR3 is TGTGCCAGCAAACTAGCGGGAGAATCGTACGAGCAGTACTTC.

The rearrangement links TRBV18 to TRBJ2-7; possible D gene TRBD2, 6 bases. CDR3 size: 15 residues. Germline lookup yields CDR1 KGHSH and CDR2 LQKENI. V was shortened by 3 bases and J by 1 base, with 13 bases between the two germline ends. CDR3 region: CASSPTGVRSYEQYF. CDR3 DNA: TGTGCCAGCTCACCTACGGGAGTAAGGTCCTACGAGCAGTACTTC.

In its sample, this clone was seen once. The V call is TRBV24-1, the J call TRBJ2-7; 7 nucleotides line up with TRBD1. The CDR3 length is 14 residues. From germline, CDR1 is KGHDR and CDR2 SFDVKD. Trimming cost V 7 bases and J 2 bases; bases outside gene matches: 7. DNA for the CDR3: TGTGCCACCAGCGATGACAGGGTTCCCTACGAGCAGTACTTC. It yields the protein CATSDDRVPYEQYF.

The chain employs TRBV2 and TRBJ2-7, with D possibly being TRBD2 (5 bases). The CDR3 covers 13 residues. In germline, CDR1 is SNHLY, CDR2 FYNNEI. V lost 2 bases and J lost 12, with 17 bases in between. CDR3 nucleotide sequence: TGTGCCAGCAGTGAAAGGTGGACCGTAGAGGGGTACTTC. Translating it yields CASSERWTVEGYF. Supplemented by reference TRBV2 and TRBJ2-7, the full variable domain reads EPEVTQTPSHQVTQMGQEVILRCVPISNHLYFYWYRQILGQKVEFLVSFYNNEISEKSEIFDDQFSVERPDGSNFTLKIRSTKLEDSAMYFCASSERWTVEGYFGPGTRLTVT.

The CDR3 DNA sequence: TGTGCCAGCAGCTTACCGCGCCCAACCTACAATGAGCAGTTCTTC. Translated: CASSLPRPTYNEQFF. V usage is TRBV7-9 and J usage is TRBJ2-1; D ambiguous. The CDR3 runs 15 residues. The germline gives CDR1 SEHNR, CDR2 FQNEAQ (reference sequence). V lost 2 bases and J 2 bases, leaving 10 bases between the germline ends.

The V and J genes are TRBV5-1 and TRBJ1-1, with a weak D call TRBD1 (5 bases). This CDR3 has 13 amino acids. Per germline, CDR1 SGHRS and CDR2 YFSETQ. The germline V and J ends were trimmed by 4 bases and 0 bases, with 7 bases remaining between them. The CDR3 DNA sequence: TGCGCCAGCAGCCCGGACATGAACACTGAAGCTTTCTTT. Protein product: CASSPDMNTEAFF.

The J gene is TRBJ1-2, the V gene TRBV10-3; TRBD1 matches at 7 bases. Trimming removed 6 bases from V and 1 base from J; junction bases left unmatched: 11. Per germline, CDR1 ENHRY and CDR2 SYGVKD. This CDR3 has 16 amino acids. The CDR3: CAISEGQNQLNYGYTF. CDR3 nucleotide sequence: TGTGCCATCAGCGAGGGACAGAATCAACTTAACTATGGCTACACCTTC.

This chain links TRBV5-4 with TRBJ2-5; 13 positions match TRBD2. With 0 bases clipped from V and 4 bases from J, the junction kept 0 bases outside the gene matches. This CDR3 region has 15 residues. Germline loops: CDR1 SGHNT, CDR2 YYREEE (reference sequence). CDR3 protein: CASSLGLAGGETQYF. The DNA for the CDR3 is TGTGCCAGCAGCTTGGGACTAGCGGGGGGAGAGACCCAGTACTTC.